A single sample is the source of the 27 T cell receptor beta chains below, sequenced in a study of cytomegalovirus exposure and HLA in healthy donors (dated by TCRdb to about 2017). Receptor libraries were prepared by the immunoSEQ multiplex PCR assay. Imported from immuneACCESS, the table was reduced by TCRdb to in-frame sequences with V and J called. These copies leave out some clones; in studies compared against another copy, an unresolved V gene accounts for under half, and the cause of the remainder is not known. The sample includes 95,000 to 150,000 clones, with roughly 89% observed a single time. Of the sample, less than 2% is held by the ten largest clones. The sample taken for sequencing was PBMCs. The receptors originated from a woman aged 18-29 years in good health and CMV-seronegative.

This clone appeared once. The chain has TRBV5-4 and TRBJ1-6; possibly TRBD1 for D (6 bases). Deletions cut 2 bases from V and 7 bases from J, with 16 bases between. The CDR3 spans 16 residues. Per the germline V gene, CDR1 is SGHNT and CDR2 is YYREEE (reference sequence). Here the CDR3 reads CASSLWDTGRNSPLHF. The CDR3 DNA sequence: TGTGCCAGCAGCTTATGGGACACGGGAAGGAATTCACCCCTCCACTTT.

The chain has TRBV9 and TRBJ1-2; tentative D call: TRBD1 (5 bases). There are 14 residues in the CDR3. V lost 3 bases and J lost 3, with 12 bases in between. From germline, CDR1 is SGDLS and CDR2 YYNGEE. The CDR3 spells CASSALGVDYGYTF. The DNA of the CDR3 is TGTGCCAGCAGCGCCCTAGGGGTAGACTATGGCTACACCTTC.

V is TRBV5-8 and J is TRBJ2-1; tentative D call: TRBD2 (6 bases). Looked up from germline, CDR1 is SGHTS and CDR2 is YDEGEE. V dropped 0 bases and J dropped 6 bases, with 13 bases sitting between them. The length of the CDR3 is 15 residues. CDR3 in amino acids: CASSLGVRGTNEQFF. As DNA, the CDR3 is TGTGCCAGCAGCTTGGGGGTGCGGGGAACCAATGAGCAGTTCTTC.

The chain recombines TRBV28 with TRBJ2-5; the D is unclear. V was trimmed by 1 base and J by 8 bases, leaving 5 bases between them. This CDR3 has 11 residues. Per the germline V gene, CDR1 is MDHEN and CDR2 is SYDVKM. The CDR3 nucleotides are TGTGCCAGCAGTTTATCTGGCACCCAGTACTTC. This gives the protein CASSLSGTQYF.

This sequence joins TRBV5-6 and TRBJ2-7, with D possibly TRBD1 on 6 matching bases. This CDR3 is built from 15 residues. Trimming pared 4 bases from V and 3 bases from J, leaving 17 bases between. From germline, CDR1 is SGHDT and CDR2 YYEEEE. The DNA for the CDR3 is TGTGCCAGCAGCCCGGGCGACAGGTCTTACTACGAGCAGTACTTC. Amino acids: CASSPGDRSYYEQYF.

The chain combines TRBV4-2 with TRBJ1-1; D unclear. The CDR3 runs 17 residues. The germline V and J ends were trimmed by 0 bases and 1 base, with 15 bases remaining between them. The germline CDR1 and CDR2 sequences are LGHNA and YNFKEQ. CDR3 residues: CASSQDLRVNQNTEAFF. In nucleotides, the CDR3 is TGTGCCAGCAGCCAAGATCTCCGAGTAAATCAGAACACTGAAGCTTTCTTT.

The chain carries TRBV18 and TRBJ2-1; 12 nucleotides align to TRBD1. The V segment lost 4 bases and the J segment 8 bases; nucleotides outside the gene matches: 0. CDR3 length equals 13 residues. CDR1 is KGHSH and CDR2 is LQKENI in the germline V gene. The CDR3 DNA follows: TGTGCCAGCTCACGGGACAGGGGGCATGAGCAGTTCTTC. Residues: CASSRDRGHEQFF. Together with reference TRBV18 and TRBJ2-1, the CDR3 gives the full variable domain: NAGVMQNPRHLVRRRGQEARLRCSPMKGHSHVYWYRQLPEEGLKFMVYLQKENIIDESGMPKERFSAEFPKEGPSILRIQQVVRGDSAAYFCASSRDRGHEQFFGPGTRLTVL.

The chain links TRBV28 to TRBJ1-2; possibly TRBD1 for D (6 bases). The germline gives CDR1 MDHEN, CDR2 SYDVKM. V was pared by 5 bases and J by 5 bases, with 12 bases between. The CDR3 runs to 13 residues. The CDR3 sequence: CASSAGGAYGYTF. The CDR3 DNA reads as TGTGCCAGCAGTGCCGGGGGGGCGTATGGCTACACCTTC.

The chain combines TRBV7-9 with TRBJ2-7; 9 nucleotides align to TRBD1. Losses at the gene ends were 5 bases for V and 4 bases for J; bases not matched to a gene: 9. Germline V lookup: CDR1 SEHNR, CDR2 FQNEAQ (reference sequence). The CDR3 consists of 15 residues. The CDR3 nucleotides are TGTGCCAGCAGCCCCATGGGGGACAGGGCTTACGAGCAGTACTTC. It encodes CASSPMGDRAYEQYF.

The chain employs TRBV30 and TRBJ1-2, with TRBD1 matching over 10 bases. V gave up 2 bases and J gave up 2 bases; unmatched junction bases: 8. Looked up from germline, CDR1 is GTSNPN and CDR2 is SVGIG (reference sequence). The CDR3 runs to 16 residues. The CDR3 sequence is CAWSRVGQGVNYGYTF. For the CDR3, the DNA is TGTGCCTGGAGTAGGGTTGGACAGGGGGTGAACTATGGCTACACCTTC.

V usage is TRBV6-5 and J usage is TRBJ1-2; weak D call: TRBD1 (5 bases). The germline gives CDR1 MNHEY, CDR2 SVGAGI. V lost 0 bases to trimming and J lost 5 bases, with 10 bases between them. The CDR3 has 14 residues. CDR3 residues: CASSYSRQLYGYTF. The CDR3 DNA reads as TGTGCCAGCAGTTACTCCCGACAGCTGTATGGCTACACCTTC.

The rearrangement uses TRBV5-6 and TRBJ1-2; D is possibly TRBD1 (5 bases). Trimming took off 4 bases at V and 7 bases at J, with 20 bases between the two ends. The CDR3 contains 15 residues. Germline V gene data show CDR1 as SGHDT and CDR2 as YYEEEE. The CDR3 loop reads CASSLGQGKLVGYTF. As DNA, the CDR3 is TGTGCCAGCAGCCTGGGCCAGGGAAAGCTTGTTGGCTACACCTTC.

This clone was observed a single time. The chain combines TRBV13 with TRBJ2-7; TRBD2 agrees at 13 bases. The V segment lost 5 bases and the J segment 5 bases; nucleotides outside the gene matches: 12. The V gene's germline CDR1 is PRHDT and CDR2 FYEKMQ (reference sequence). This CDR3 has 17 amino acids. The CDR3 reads CASSPRRRLAGGDEQYF. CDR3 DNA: TGTGCCAGCAGCCCGCGAAGAAGACTAGCGGGAGGCGACGAGCAGTACTTC. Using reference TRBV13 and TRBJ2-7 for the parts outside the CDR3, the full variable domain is AAGVIQSPRHLIKEKRETATLKCYPIPRHDTVYWYQQGPGQDPQFLISFYEKMQSDKGSIPDRFSAQQFSDYHSELNMSSLELGDSALYFCASSPRRRLAGGDEQYFGPGTRLTVT.

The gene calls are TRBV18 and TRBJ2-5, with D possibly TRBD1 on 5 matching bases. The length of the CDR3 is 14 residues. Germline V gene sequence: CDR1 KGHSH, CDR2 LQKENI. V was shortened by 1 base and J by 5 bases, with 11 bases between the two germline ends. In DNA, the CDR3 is TGTGCCAGCTCACCACGCAGGGCCCGGGAGACCCAGTACTTC. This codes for CASSPRRARETQYF.

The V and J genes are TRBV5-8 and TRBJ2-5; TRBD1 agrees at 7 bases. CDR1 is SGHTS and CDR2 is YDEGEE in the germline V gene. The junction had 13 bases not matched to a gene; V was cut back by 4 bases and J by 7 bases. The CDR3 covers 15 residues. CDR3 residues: CASSIKQGLAWTQYF. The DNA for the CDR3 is TGTGCCAGCAGCATTAAACAGGGGCTCGCTTGGACCCAGTACTTC.

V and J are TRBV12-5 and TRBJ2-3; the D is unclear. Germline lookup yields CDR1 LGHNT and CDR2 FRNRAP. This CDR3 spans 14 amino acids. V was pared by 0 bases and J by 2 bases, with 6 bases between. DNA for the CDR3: TGTGCTAGTGGTTTGGTATCTATCACAGATACGCAGTATTTT. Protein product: CASGLVSITDTQYF.

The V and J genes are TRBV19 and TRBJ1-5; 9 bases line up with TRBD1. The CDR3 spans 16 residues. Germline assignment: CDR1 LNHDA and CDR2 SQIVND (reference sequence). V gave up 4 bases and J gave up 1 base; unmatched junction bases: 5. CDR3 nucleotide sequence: TGTGCCAGTAGTACACAGGGGGCCGGGAGCAATCAGCCCCAGCATTTT. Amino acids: CASSTQGAGSNQPQHF.

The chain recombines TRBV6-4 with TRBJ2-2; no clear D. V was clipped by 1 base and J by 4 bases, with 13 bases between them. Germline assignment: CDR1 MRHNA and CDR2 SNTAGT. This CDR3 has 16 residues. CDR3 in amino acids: CASSDFGFSGTGELFF. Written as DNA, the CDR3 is TGTGCCAGCAGTGACTTCGGGTTCTCGGGCACCGGGGAGCTGTTTTTT.

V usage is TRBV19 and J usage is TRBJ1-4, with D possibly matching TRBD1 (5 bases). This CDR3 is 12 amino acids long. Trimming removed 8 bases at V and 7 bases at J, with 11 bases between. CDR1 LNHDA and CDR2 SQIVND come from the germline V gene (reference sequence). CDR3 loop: CASAFRGEKLFF. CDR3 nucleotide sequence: TGTGCCAGTGCTTTTAGGGGTGAAAAACTGTTTTTT.

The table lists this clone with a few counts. DNA for the CDR3: TGTGCAAGCGGGGGGGGGAACACTGAAGCTTTCTTT. Its translation is CASGGGNTEAFF. J is TRBJ1-1 and V is TRBV19, with TRBD1 as a possible D gene (5 bases). CDR1 and CDR2 (germline): LNHDA, SQIVND (reference sequence). This CDR3 region has 12 residues.

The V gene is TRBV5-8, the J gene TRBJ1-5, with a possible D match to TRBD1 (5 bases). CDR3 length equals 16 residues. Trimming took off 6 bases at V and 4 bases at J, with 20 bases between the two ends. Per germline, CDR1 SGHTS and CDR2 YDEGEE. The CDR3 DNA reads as TGTGCCAGCATCCCCCGGGGGAGCTCAACTAATCAGCCCCAGCATTTT. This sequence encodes CASIPRGSSTNQPQHF.

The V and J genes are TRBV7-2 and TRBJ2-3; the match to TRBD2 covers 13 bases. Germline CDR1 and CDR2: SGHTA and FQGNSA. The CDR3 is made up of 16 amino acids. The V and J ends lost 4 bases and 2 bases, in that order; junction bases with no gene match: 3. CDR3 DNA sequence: TGTGCCAGCAGCTCGGGACTAGCGGGACTCACAGATACGCAGTATTTT. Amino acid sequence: CASSSGLAGLTDTQYF.

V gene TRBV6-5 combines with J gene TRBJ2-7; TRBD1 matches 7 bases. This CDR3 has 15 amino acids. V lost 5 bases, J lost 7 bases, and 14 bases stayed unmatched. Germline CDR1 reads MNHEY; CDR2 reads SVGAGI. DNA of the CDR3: TGTGCCAGCAGTGCCCGGGACAGCCGTCCGGGAGAGCAGTACTTC. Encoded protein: CASSARDSRPGEQYF.

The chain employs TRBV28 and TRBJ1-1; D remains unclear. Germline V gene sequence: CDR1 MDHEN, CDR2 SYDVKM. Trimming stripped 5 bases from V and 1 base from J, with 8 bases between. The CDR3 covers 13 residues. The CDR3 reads CASSAKRNTEAFF. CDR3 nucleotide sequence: TGTGCCAGCAGTGCAAAGCGGAACACTGAAGCTTTCTTT.

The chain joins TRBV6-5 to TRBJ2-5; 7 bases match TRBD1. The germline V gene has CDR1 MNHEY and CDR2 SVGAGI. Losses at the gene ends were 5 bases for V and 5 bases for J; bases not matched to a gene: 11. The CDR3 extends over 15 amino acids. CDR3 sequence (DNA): TGTGCCAGCAGTCAAACCACGACAGGGCGGGAGACCCAGTACTTC. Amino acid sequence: CASSQTTTGRETQYF.

CDR3: CASSVDGAVYNSPLHF. CDR3 nucleotides: TGTGCCAGCAGCGTAGATGGAGCAGTCTATAATTCACCCCTCCACTTT. The V gene is TRBV9, the J gene TRBJ1-6; no clear D. Germline V gene lookup returns CDR1 SGDLS and CDR2 YYNGEE. The CDR3 consists of 16 residues. V was shortened by 0 bases and J by 3 bases, with 10 bases between the two germline ends.

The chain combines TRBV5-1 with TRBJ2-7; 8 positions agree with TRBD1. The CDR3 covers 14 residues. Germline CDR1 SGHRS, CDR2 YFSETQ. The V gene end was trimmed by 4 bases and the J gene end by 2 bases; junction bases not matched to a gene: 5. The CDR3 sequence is CASSRGQGAYEQYF. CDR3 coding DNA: TGCGCCAGCAGCAGAGGACAGGGCGCCTACGAGCAGTACTTC.